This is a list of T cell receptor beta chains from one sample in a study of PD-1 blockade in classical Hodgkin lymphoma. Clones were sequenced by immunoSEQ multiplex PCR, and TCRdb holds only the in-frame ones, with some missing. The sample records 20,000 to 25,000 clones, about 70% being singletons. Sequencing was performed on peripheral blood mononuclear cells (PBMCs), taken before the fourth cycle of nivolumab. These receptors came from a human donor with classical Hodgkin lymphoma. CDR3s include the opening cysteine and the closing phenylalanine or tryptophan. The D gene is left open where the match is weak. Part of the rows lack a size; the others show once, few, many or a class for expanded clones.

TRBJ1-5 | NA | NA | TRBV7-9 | TGTGCCAGCAGCTTAGCCAGAAATCAGCCCCAGCATTTT | CASSLARNQPQHF
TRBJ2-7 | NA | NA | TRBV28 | TGTGCCAGCAGGTTCCAGGGATCCCTCTCCTACGAGCAGTACTTC | CASRFQGSLSYEQYF
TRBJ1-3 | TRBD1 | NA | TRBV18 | TGTGCCAGCTCACCGGTGCCAGGGGGCTCTGGAAACACCATATATTTT | CASSPVPGGSGNTIYF
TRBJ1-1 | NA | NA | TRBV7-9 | TGTGCCAGCAGTAGCCAGGGCGTGATCACTGAAGCTTTCTTT | CASSSQGVITEAFF
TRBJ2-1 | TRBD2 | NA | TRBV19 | TGTGCCAGTAGTATCCCCTGGACTAGCCGAGGTGAGCAGTTCTTC | CASSIPWTSRGEQFF
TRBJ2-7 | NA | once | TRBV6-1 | TGTGCCAGCAGGCTACCCCAGACCCAGCCCGGCGAGCAGTACTTC | CASRLPQTQPGEQYF
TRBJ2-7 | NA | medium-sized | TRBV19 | TGTGCCAGTAGACGGGGTGGGGATTCTTACGAGCAGTACTTC | CASRRGGDSYEQYF
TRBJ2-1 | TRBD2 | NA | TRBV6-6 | TGTGCCAGCCGGACGGGGGGGGAGCAGTTCTTC | CASRTGGEQFF
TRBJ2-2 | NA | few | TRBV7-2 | TGTGCCAGCAGCTCGGACTTGGGGACCGGGGAGCTGTTTTTT | CASSSDLGTGELFF
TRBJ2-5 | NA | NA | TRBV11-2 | TGTGCCAGCAGCTTAGGTGCTCCGAGGCAAGAGACCCAGTACTTC | CASSLGAPRQETQYF
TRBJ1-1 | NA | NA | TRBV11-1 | TGTGCCAGCAGCTTTGAAGTGAGGAGTACTGAAGCTTTCTTT | CASSFEVRSTEAFF
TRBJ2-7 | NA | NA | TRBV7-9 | TGTGCCAGCAGCTTAGGGCAATTGGGGTACGAGCAGTACTTC | CASSLGQLGYEQYF
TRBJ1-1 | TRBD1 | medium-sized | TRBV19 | TGTGCCAGTACCTCTTTACAGGGGACTGAAGCTTTCTTT | CASTSLQGTEAFF
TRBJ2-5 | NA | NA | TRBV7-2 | TGTGCCAGCAGCTTGTGGCAGACCCAGTACTTC | CASSLWQTQYF
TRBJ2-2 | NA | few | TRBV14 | TGTGCCAGCAGCCCCCTCGGTCCCGGGGAGCTGTTTTTT | CASSPLGPGELFF
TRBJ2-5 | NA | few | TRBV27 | TGTGCCAGCCACAAATGGGGGACCCCAGAGACCCAGTACTTC | CASHKWGTPETQYF
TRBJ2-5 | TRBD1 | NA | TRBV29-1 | TGCAGCGTGGAAAACAGGGGAGAGACCCAGTACTTC | CSVENRGETQYF
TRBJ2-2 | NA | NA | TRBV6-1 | TGTGCCAGCGGCGGCACCGGGGAGCTGTTTTTT | CASGGTGELFF
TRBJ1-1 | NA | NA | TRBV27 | TGTGCCAGCAGCCGAGGAGCCAGGAACACTGAAGCTTTCTTT | CASSRGARNTEAFF
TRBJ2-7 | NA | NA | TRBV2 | TGTGCCAGCAGTGAGGGTTACGAGCAGTACTTC | CASSEGYEQYF
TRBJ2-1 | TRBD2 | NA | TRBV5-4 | TGTGCCAGCAGACCCGGGACTAGCGGGGGGCCCTATACCTACAATGAGCAGTTCTTC | CASRPGTSGGPYTYNEQFF
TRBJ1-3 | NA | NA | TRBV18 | TGTGCCAGCTCACCAGGGAGCTCTGGAAACACCATATATTTT | CASSPGSSGNTIYF
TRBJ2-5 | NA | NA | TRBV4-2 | TGTGCCAGCAGTATCTCGACGGAGACCCAGTACTTC | CASSISTETQYF
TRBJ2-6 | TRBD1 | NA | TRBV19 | TGTGCCAGTAGCAGACAGGGGCTGGCTGGGGCCAACGTCCTGACTTTC | CASSRQGLAGANVLTF
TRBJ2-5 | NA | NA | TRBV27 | TGTGCCAGCAGTTTATCCATGCCAGGGTTGGGGTCCCAGTACTTC | CASSLSMPGLGSQYF
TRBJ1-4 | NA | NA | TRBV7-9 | TGTGCCAGCAGCTTAGCGTCGGCGGCAATTAGGGAAAAACTGTTTTTT | CASSLASAAIREKLFF
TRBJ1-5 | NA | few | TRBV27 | TGTGCCAGCAGTTTCCACAATCAGCCCCAGCATTTT | CASSFHNQPQHF
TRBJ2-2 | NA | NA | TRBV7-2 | TGTGCCAGCAGAGGGGCAGGAGTCTGGGAGCTGTTTTTT | CASRGAGVWELFF
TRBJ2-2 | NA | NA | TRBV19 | TGTGCCACCCTCTTACCGGGGCTAGCTCCGAACACCGGGGAGCTGTTTTTT | CATLLPGLAPNTGELFF
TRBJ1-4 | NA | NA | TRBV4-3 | TGCGCCAGCAGCCAAGTTTCAGGGGCAGGTGAAAAACTGTTTTTT | CASSQVSGAGEKLFF
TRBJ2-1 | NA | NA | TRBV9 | TGTGCCAGCAGCCCCCGGGGGGACAGGACCTACAATGAGCAGTTCTTC | CASSPRGDRTYNEQFF
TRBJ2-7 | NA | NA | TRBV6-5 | TGTGCCAGCAGTTACTCGAATGAGAGAGGTGGCGAGCAGTACTTC | CASSYSNERGGEQYF
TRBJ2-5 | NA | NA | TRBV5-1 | TGCGCCAGCAGCCCCGGGTTGGAGACCCAGTACTTC | CASSPGLETQYF
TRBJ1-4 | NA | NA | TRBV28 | TGTGCCAGCAGTTTCGTTGTAGGGGAGAGGTTTAATGAAAAACTGTTTTTT | CASSFVVGERFNEKLFF
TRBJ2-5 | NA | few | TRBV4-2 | TGTGCCAGCAGCCAAGATTACCAGAGGGAGACCCAGTACTTC | CASSQDYQRETQYF
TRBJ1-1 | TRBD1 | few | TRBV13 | TGTGCCAGCAGCCAAGCAACGGGACAGGGGGCCGGGACTGAAGCTTTCTTT | CASSQATGQGAGTEAFF
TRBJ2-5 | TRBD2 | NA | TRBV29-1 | TGCAGCGTTGCGGGGGGGTCGGAGACCCAGTACTTC | CSVAGGSETQYF
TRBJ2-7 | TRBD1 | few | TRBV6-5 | TGTGCCAGCAGTTATACAGGGGTCTCTACCTACGAGCAGTACTTC | CASSYTGVSTYEQYF
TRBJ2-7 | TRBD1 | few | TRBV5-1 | TGCGCCAGCAGCCGGGGACAGGGGGCCGGCGAGCAGTACTTC | CASSRGQGAGEQYF
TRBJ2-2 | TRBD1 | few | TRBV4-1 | TGCGCCAGCAGCCAAGATAAGACAGGGATATCCGGGGAGCTGTTTTTT | CASSQDKTGISGELFF
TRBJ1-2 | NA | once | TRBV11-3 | TGTGCCAGCAGCTTAACCCAGGGAAACTATGGCTACACCTTC | CASSLTQGNYGYTF
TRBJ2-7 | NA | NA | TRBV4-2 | TGTGCCAGCAGCCAAGATAACAGCAGGGACTACGAGCAGTACTTC | CASSQDNSRDYEQYF
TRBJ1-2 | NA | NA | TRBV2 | TGTGCCAGCAGCGAAATCGTCCGAAACTATGGCTACACCTTC | CASSEIVRNYGYTF
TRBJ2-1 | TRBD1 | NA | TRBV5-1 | TGCGCCAGCAGCTTGTGGGGGACAGCCTACAATGAGCAGTTCTTC | CASSLWGTAYNEQFF
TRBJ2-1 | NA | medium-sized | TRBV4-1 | TGCGCCAGCAGCCAAGTGTATAGCGGAGACAATGAGCAGTTCTTC | CASSQVYSGDNEQFF
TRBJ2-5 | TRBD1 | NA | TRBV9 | TGTGCCAGCAGCGTAGCTCAGGGGGCTTGGCGGGAGACCCAGTACTTC | CASSVAQGAWRETQYF
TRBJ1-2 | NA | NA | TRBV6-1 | TGTGCCAGCAGTGAAGTGGGGGGCGGCTATGGCTACACCTTC | CASSEVGGGYGYTF
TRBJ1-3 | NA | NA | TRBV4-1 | TGCGCCAGCAGCGAACAAGGGATAGCTGGAAACACCATATATTTT | CASSEQGIAGNTIYF
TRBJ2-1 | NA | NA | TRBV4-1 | TGCGCCAGCAGCCAAGATCGGTCCAGGGTCTCCTACAATGAGCAGTTCTTC | CASSQDRSRVSYNEQFF
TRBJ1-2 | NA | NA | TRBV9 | TGTGCCAGCAGCGTAGAGAGGGGTGGCTACACCTTC | CASSVERGGYTF
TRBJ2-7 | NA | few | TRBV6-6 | TGTGCCAGCAGGGTACAGGTCCCCCCCTACGAGCAGTACTTC | CASRVQVPPYEQYF
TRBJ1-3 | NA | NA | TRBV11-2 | TGTGCCAGCAGCTTAGAGCCGGGAAACACCATATATTTT | CASSLEPGNTIYF
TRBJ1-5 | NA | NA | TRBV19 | TGTGCCAGTAGGGGGACACTTCGGCAGCCCCAGCATTTT | CASRGTLRQPQHF
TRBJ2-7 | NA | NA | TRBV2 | TGTGCCAGCAGTGAACAGGGGACCTACGAGCAGTACTTC | CASSEQGTYEQYF
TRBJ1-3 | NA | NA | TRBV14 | TGTGCCAGCAGCCAAGGAGGGTCTCTCTCTGGAAACACCATATATTTT | CASSQGGSLSGNTIYF
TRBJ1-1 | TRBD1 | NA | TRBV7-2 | TGTGCCAGCAGCTTAACGGACAGGGGGCGCATGGCTTTCTTT | CASSLTDRGRMAFF
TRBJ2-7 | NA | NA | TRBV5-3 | TGTGCCATCCAACCCTGTCGCTGCGAGCAGTACTTC | CAIQPCRCEQYF
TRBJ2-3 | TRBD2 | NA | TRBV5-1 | TGCGCCAGCAGCGCCGCACCGACCACTAGCGGGGGGTATACGCAGTATTTT | CASSAAPTTSGGYTQYF
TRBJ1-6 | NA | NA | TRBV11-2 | TGTGCCAGCAGCTTACAGGGAGGCTATAATTCACCCCTCCACTTT | CASSLQGGYNSPLHF